This T cell receptor (beta chain) was captured by sequencing in a study of blood T cells in healthy people across ages. A second PCR, run for roughly 7 to 11 cycles, used a sample-barcoded 5' primer plus a J-beta primer mix. Every sample produced at least 2.5 million CDR3-containing paired-end reads. TCRdb re-derived calls from the 5' RACE reads in MiXCR, one entry per CDR3 protein. The profile shows about 1.5 million distinct CDR3 sequences, less than 45% of them singletons. Ten or more counts support this clonotype. Antigen specificity is unknown. Germline trimming cut 3 bases from V and 4 bases from J; bases unmatched to any gene: 5. The germline CDR1 and CDR2 sequences are SGHTA and FQGNSA. The CDR3 totals 15 residues. Findings of the study overall: Long-lived donors had more naive CD4+ cells and higher diversity than aged donors. From one million sequenced T cells, diversity estimates were lower bounds.

The chain uses TRBV7-2 and TRBJ2-3, with TRBD2 matching 9 bases. The receptor's source is a woman aged 18-30 years in good health. Material: blood. DNA for the CDR3: TGTGCCAGCAGCTTTTTAGCGGGGGTGGCAGATACGCAGTATTTT. Translated: CASSFLAGVADTQYF.